The T cell receptor beta chain described here comes from a study of blood T cell repertoires in COVID-19. In the authors' workflow: For nucleated cells, counts were estimated from reference gene primer amplification. TCRdb keeps only in-frame clones here, not all; method: immunoSEQ multiplex PCR. D and trimming come from the DNA, and the V and J calls and clone size come from that table. The sample holds around 81,000 clones, roughly nine tenths seen once. Trimming cost V 6 bases and J 1 base, with 12 bases left between them. Per the germline V gene, CDR1 is MNHEY and CDR2 is SVGAGI. The CDR3 runs to 14 residues.

The rearrangement joins TRBV6-5 to TRBJ1-1; unclear D gene. The sample comprised peripheral blood. The source of this sequence is a woman in her fifties or sixties with acute or convalescent COVID-19. CDR3 bases: TGTGCCAGCAGGCACGAGGGCAGGAACACTGAAGCTTTCTTT. Protein sequence: CASRHEGRNTEAFF.